The 19 T cell receptor beta chains in this list originate from one sample, sequenced in a study of vaccination effects on CD4 cells after COVID-19. Assay: immunoSEQ multiplex PCR; the TCRdb copy retains only in-frame clones and omits some. The data contain about 30,000 clones, approximately 60% of them singletons. These receptors' targets are unknown. Upon completion of 10 to 11 days in culture, CD4+ T cells were isolated. The material sequenced was CD4+ T cells from PBMCs cultured without peptide, taken before COVID-19 vaccination. The receptors shown here come from a human donor who received a COVID-19 vaccine.

The chain couples TRBV4-1 to TRBJ1-1; perhaps TRBD1 as D (5 bases). Trimming removed 4 bases from V and 5 bases from J, with 29 bases in between. CDR1 is MGHRA and CDR2 is YSYEKL in the germline V gene. This CDR3 has 19 residues. The CDR3 is CASSPNLHTTGRGRTEAFF. CDR3 bases: TGCGCCAGCAGCCCGAACCTCCACACCACAGGAAGGGGTAGGACTGAAGCTTTCTTT.

J is TRBJ2-2 and V is TRBV5-1, with D possibly matching TRBD2 (6 bases). This CDR3 contains 14 residues. Trimming removed 0 bases at V and 7 bases at J, with 10 bases between. Germline CDR1 SGHRS, CDR2 YFSETQ. The CDR3, as DNA: TGCGCCAGCAGCTTGGAAGGGAGGAGCGGGGAGCTGTTTTTT. Amino acid sequence: CASSLEGRSGELFF.

This clone has a handful of counts. The V gene is TRBV5-1, the J gene TRBJ2-1, with 10 bases lining up with TRBD2. Trimming took 3 bases from V and 9 from J; bases not matched to a gene: 0. CDR1 SGHRS and CDR2 YFSETQ come from the germline V gene. There are 12 residues in the CDR3. CDR3 DNA: TGCGCCAGCAGCTCTAGCGGGGGTGAGCAGTTCTTC. As protein: CASSSSGGEQFF.

V and J are TRBV29-1 and TRBJ1-1; 7 bases align to TRBD1. Germline assignment: CDR1 SQVTM and CDR2 ANQGSEA. V lost 7 bases, J lost 7 bases, and 12 bases stayed unmatched. This CDR3 has 13 residues. The CDR3 reads CSALDRVGSEAFF. CDR3 nucleotide sequence: TGCAGCGCTCTTGACAGGGTTGGAAGTGAAGCTTTCTTT.

This chain joins TRBV19 and TRBJ2-7; 8 bases match TRBD1. The CDR3 runs 13 residues. Germline loops: CDR1 LNHDA, CDR2 SQIVND (reference sequence). With V trimmed by 7 bases and J by 5 bases, 7 bases remained unmatched. The CDR3 nucleotides read TGTGCCAGTATCAGGTCAGGGGGCGACGAGCAGTACTTC. It specifies CASIRSGGDEQYF. The full variable domain, rest sourced from reference TRBV19 and TRBJ2-7, is DGGITQSPKYLFRKEGQNVTLSCEQNLNHDAMYWYRQDPGQGLRLIYYSQIVNDFQKGDIAEGYSVSREKKESFPLTVTSAQKNPTAFYLCASIRSGGDEQYFGPGTRLTVT.

In this sample, this clone turned up a few times. The rearrangement uses TRBV5-4 and TRBJ1-1, with D uncertain. Trimming left V 0 bases short and J 0 bases short, with 3 bases between. In germline, CDR1 is SGHNT, CDR2 YYREEE (reference sequence). This CDR3 contains 13 residues. CDR3 bases: TGTGCCAGCAGCTTGGCTGTGAACACTGAAGCTTTCTTT. Amino acid sequence: CASSLAVNTEAFF.

This clone was seen a handful of times. This chain uses TRBV24-1 with TRBJ1-1; 8 positions match TRBD1. J gave up 10 bases and V 6 bases, and 6 bases lay outside the gene matches. CDR3 length equals 12 residues. The V gene's germline CDR1 is KGHDR and CDR2 SFDVKD. The CDR3 here is CATSTLTGVAFF. The CDR3 bases are TGTGCCACCAGTACGCTGACAGGGGTAGCTTTCTTT.

The table lists this clone with a few counts. The gene calls are TRBV4-1 and TRBJ2-5; TRBD2 matches at 8 bases. Per the germline V gene, CDR1 is MGHRA and CDR2 is YSYEKL. The CDR3 has 16 residues. J was trimmed by 5 bases and V by 1 base; bases with no gene match: 9. CDR3 DNA: TGCGCCAGCAGCCAAGGGGCCGGGGGGGCCTTGGAGACCCAGTACTTC. The encoded protein is CASSQGAGGALETQYF.

The chain is built from TRBV29-1 and TRBJ1-2; TRBD1 is a possible D gene (6 bases). Germline V gene sequence: CDR1 SQVTM, CDR2 ANQGSEA. V was pared by 0 bases and J by 3 bases, with 11 bases between. This CDR3 region has 14 residues. The CDR3, as DNA: TGCAGCGTTGAAGATCTTCACAGGGACTATGGCTACACCTTC. It codes for CSVEDLHRDYGYTF.

This clone was found once. V usage is TRBV6-5 and J usage is TRBJ2-7; D is uncertain. Deletions cut 0 bases from V and 1 base from J, with 4 bases between. Germline-derived CDR1 and CDR2 are MNHEY and SVGAGI. The CDR3 totals 13 residues. This CDR3 is CASSYSLSYEQYF. The CDR3 nucleotides are TGTGCCAGCAGTTACTCGCTTTCCTACGAGCAGTACTTC.

V and J are TRBV5-4 and TRBJ2-3, with TRBD1 matching over 8 bases. This CDR3 has 15 residues. Germline CDR1 reads SGHNT; CDR2 reads YYREEE (reference sequence). The junction had 7 bases not matched to a gene; V was cut back by 3 bases and J by 4 bases. CDR3 residues: CASSSRDRTADTQYF. For the CDR3, the DNA is TGTGCCAGCAGCTCCCGGGACAGGACGGCAGATACGCAGTATTTT.

The rearrangement links TRBV24-1 to TRBJ2-3; D tentatively fits TRBD1 or TRBD2 (7 bases each). Germline CDR1 and CDR2: KGHDR and SFDVKD. This CDR3 comprises 17 residues. V lost 7 bases and J lost 5, with 24 bases in between. CDR3 sequence reads: CATRTFRGGEHKDTQYF. CDR3 DNA: TGTGCCACCAGGACATTCAGGGGGGGAGAACACAAAGATACGCAGTATTTT.

The rearrangement joins TRBV19 to TRBJ1-5, with 9 nucleotides matching TRBD1. Trimming cost V 10 bases and J 3 bases; bases outside gene matches: 10. The CDR3 is 15 residues long. Germline loops: CDR1 LNHDA, CDR2 SQIVND (reference sequence). The CDR3 loop is CATHHRTGVNQPQHF. CDR3 DNA: TGTGCCACCCACCACCGGACAGGGGTCAATCAGCCCCAGCATTTT. The full variable domain, rest sourced from reference TRBV19 and TRBJ1-5, is DGGITQSPKYLFRKEGQNVTLSCEQNLNHDAMYWYRQDPGQGLRLIYYSQIVNDFQKGDIAEGYSVSREKKESFPLTVTSAQKNPTAFYLCATHHRTGVNQPQHFGDGTRLSIL.

A note on this clone: One end of the junction fails to match germline, which may point to a read error. V gene TRBV6-8 combines with J gene TRBJ2-7; tentatively, D is TRBD2 (6 bases). This CDR3 spans 11 amino acids. Germline assignment: CDR1 MNHGY and CDR2 SAAAGT. In nucleotides, the CDR3 is TGTGCCAGCAGTCTGATCCGGGACTCCCTCTTC. It encodes CASSLIRDSLF.

This chain uses TRBV18 with TRBJ2-5; 12 positions match TRBD1. The germline CDR1 and CDR2 sequences are KGHSH and LQKENI. The V and J ends lost 4 bases and 2 bases, in that order; junction bases with no gene match: 5. The CDR3 contains 16 residues. The CDR3 DNA follows: TGTGCCAGCTCACTTGGGACAGGGGGCCCGCAAGAGACCCAGTACTTC. Encoded protein: CASSLGTGGPQETQYF.

In its sample, this clone was seen a few times. The chain joins TRBV25-1 to TRBJ2-7, with D maybe TRBD2 (6 bases). The germline CDR1 and CDR2 sequences are MGHDK and SYGVNS. V was clipped by 5 bases and J by 2 bases, with 10 bases between them. The CDR3 runs 13 residues. As DNA, the CDR3 is TGTGCCAGCAGTCCGAGGGAGGCCTACGAGCAGTACTTC. Translation: CASSPREAYEQYF.

This clone was recorded a few times. This chain joins TRBV11-2 and TRBJ1-5; the D gene is possibly TRBD1 (5 bases). CDR3 length: 18 residues. Per germline, CDR1 SGHAT and CDR2 FQNNGV. The germline V and J ends were trimmed by 0 bases and 2 bases, with 17 bases remaining between them. In DNA form, the CDR3 reads TGTGCCAGCAGCTTAGAATTAGGCTACAGGTGGGGCAATCAGCCCCAGCATTTT. Amino acid sequence: CASSLELGYRWGNQPQHF.

For the CDR3, the DNA is TGCAGCGTAAAAGCATTTACAGGATCCACTGAAGCTTTCTTT. Protein product: CSVKAFTGSTEAFF. The rearrangement links TRBV29-1 to TRBJ1-1; tentative D call: TRBD1 (5 bases). V was trimmed by 6 bases and J by 4 bases, leaving 18 bases between them. Germline V gives CDR1 SQVTM, CDR2 ANQGSEA. The CDR3 has 14 amino acids. The variable domain in full, with the rest retrieved from reference TRBV29-1 and TRBJ1-1, is SAVISQKPSRDICQRGTSLTIQCQVDSQVTMMFWYRQQPGQSLTLIATANQGSEATYESGFVIDKFPISRPNLTFSTLTVSNMSPEDSSIYLCSVKAFTGSTEAFFGQGTRLTVV.

This chain connects TRBV29-1 to TRBJ2-3, with 9 bases fitting TRBD1. The ends lost 7 bases at V and 4 bases at J; junction bases unmatched: 6. Germline V gives CDR1 SQVTM, CDR2 ANQGSEA. This CDR3 has 13 residues. CDR3 amino acids: CSDRQGGADTQYF. As DNA, the CDR3 is TGCAGCGACCGACAGGGGGGGGCAGATACGCAGTATTTT.